Presented here are 23 T cell receptor beta chains from one specimen sequenced in a study of T cells in Graves' hyperthyroidism and ophthalmopathy. Amplified TCR beta CDR3 regions came from RNA transcripts. An initial round of RT-PCR targeting the TCR CDR3 relied on the HTBI primer set. TCRdb itself ran the multiplex PCR reads through MiXCR, one entry per CDR3 protein. The sample has about 380,000 distinct CDR3 sequences, roughly 13% seen once. Input material: blood. All receptors derive from a man aged 25-45 years with Graves' hyperthyroidism that later progressed to Graves' ophthalmopathy.

This clonotype showed up many times. The chain uses TRBV28 and TRBJ2-1, with 10 bases aligning to TRBD1. CDR1 and CDR2 (germline): MDHEN, SYDVKM. This CDR3 contains 14 residues. After removal of 7 bases from V and 9 bases from J, the junction contained 9 bases not matched to a gene. This chain's CDR3 is CASTSGQGRSEQFF. CDR3 coding DNA: TGTGCCAGCACCTCGGGACAGGGGAGGAGTGAGCAGTTCTTC.

This clonotype has at least ten counts. The J gene is TRBJ2-2, the V gene TRBV28, with D maybe TRBD2 (5 bases). This CDR3 region has 14 residues. V lost 5 bases, J lost 4 bases, and 11 bases lay in between. Germline V lookup: CDR1 MDHEN, CDR2 SYDVKM. The CDR3 spells CASSTGLSTGELFF. Here the CDR3 DNA reads TGTGCCAGCAGTACCGGACTCAGCACCGGGGAGCTGTTTTTT.

This clonotype was found many times. The chain carries TRBV11-2 and TRBJ1-2; 7 nucleotides line up with TRBD1. CDR3 size: 14 residues. CDR1 is SGHAT and CDR2 is FQNNGV in the germline V gene. Trimming at V came to 1 base and at J to 4 bases, leaving 3 bases not matched to a gene. The CDR3 nucleotides are TGTGCCAGCAGCTTAGTCGGACAGGTCTATGGCTACACCTTC. The encoded protein is CASSLVGQVYGYTF.

This clonotype was observed at least ten times. The chain couples TRBV6-2 or TRBV6-3 to TRBJ2-1; 7 bases agree with TRBD1. This CDR3 comprises 15 residues. V gave up 6 bases and J gave up 3 bases; unmatched junction bases: 8. Germline V lookup: CDR1 MNHEY, CDR2 SVGEGT. CDR3 bases: TGTGCCAGCAGGGATCCGGGACAGTTCTACAATGAGCAGTTCTTC. Its translation: CASRDPGQFYNEQFF.

This clonotype has at least ten counts. The chain carries TRBV7-8 and TRBJ1-5; D is uncertain. V lost 4 bases to trimming and J lost 6 bases, with 13 bases between them. The CDR3 runs to 14 residues. In germline, CDR1 is SGHVS, CDR2 FQNEAQ. The CDR3 coding sequence is TGTGCCAGCAGCTACGAAACTGGCTCTCAGCCCCAGCATTTT. Residues: CASSYETGSQPQHF.

This chain connects TRBV12-3 or TRBV12-4 to TRBJ2-5; D perhaps matches TRBD1 (5 bases). V was trimmed by 2 bases and J by 7 bases, leaving 20 bases between them. The CDR3 consists of 16 residues. CDR3 residues: CASSLRVRMGRTTQYF. The CDR3 DNA reads as TGTGCCAGCAGTTTAAGAGTTCGTATGGGGCGGACGACCCAGTACTTC.

This clonotype was seen at least ten times. CDR3 nucleotide sequence: TGTGCCAGCAGTTACGGACAGGGAGGGACTGAAGCTTTCTTT. Its translation is CASSYGQGGTEAFF. The rearrangement links TRBV6-1 to TRBJ1-1; 8 nucleotides line up with TRBD1. The V and J ends lost 5 bases and 5 bases, in that order; junction bases with no gene match: 7. Germline lookup yields CDR1 MNHNS and CDR2 SASEGT. CDR3 length: 14 amino acids.

This clonotype was seen many times. The chain has TRBV5-6 and TRBJ1-1; D remains ambiguous. Germline V gene lookup returns CDR1 SGHDT and CDR2 YYEEEE. The V end lost 4 bases, the J end lost 0 bases, and 7 bases lay between the germline ends. The CDR3 runs to 13 residues. CDR3 coding DNA: TGTGCCAGCAGCCCCCCGGTGAACACTGAAGCTTTCTTT. It yields the protein CASSPPVNTEAFF.

As concerns this clonotype: This may arise from a read error, as a much more abundant clone is one base away. The chain employs TRBV12-3 or TRBV12-4 and TRBJ2-2, with D possibly being TRBD2 (6 bases). The CDR3 is made up of 16 amino acids. CDR3 amino acids: CASSLAELARPGDLFF. The CDR3 nucleotides read TGTGCCAGCAGTTTAGCGGAGCTAGCGAGGCCCGGGGACCTGTTTTTT.

This clonotype was recorded at least ten times. The V and J genes are TRBV6-1 and TRBJ2-7; TRBD1 aligns across 10 bases. CDR1 is MNHNS, CDR2 SASEGT, per germline. This CDR3 has 15 residues. V lost 5 bases, J lost 6 bases, and 10 bases stayed unmatched. The CDR3 nucleotides are TGTGCCAGCAGTAAATCCGGGACAGGGGTTTTCGAGCAGTACTTC. Translated: CASSKSGTGVFEQYF.

This clonotype showed up many times. The chain has TRBV6-2 or TRBV6-3 and TRBJ1-1; D possibly corresponds to TRBD1 (6 bases). The V end lost 0 bases, the J end lost 11 bases, and 10 bases lay between the germline ends. Germline CDR1 MNHEY, CDR2 SVGEGT. This CDR3 has 12 residues. CDR3 sequence (DNA): TGTGCCAGCAGTTACTCACAGGGTATCGCTTTCTTT. It encodes CASSYSQGIAFF.

Many counts were recorded for this clonotype. V and J are TRBV12-3 or TRBV12-4 and TRBJ2-7; D possibly uses TRBD1 or TRBD2 (7 bases each). V lost 8 bases and J 0 bases, leaving 20 bases between the germline ends. The CDR3 is made up of 16 amino acids. CDR3 nucleotides: TGTGCCAGCCGAATGGGGGGGACAGCGAGCTCCTACGAGCAGTACTTC. This translates into CASRMGGTASSYEQYF.

This clonotype has ten or more counts. The chain uses TRBV28 and TRBJ2-3, with 9 bases aligning to TRBD2. The CDR3 contains 14 residues. From germline, CDR1 is MDHEN and CDR2 SYDVKM. The V segment lost 2 bases and the J segment 6 bases; nucleotides outside the gene matches: 3. The CDR3 protein is CASSLRLAADTQYF. The CDR3, as DNA: TGTGCCAGCAGTTTAAGACTAGCGGCCGATACGCAGTATTTT.

This clonotype was observed a handful of times. This chain uses TRBV19 with TRBJ1-4; maybe TRBD1 (6 bases). Deletions cut 6 bases from V and 3 bases from J, with 17 bases between. The germline V gene encodes CDR1 LNHDA and CDR2 SQIVND (reference sequence). The CDR3 runs 16 residues. The CDR3 protein is CASSLQGLAANEKLFF. The CDR3 DNA reads TGTGCCAGTAGCCTACAGGGTTTGGCGGCTAATGAAAAACTGTTTTTT.

The genes are TRBV9 and TRBJ2-1, with D perhaps TRBD2 (5 bases). Looked up from germline, CDR1 is SGDLS and CDR2 is YYNGEE. This CDR3 spans 12 amino acids. V gave up 3 bases and J gave up 11 bases, with 12 bases separating them. Here the CDR3 reads CASSEIPGKQFF. In DNA, the CDR3 is TGTGCCAGCAGCGAAATACCGGGAAAGCAGTTCTTC.

This clonotype was detected only a few times. The chain has TRBV2 and TRBJ2-1; D assignment may be TRBD1 or TRBD2 (5 bases each). Germline loops: CDR1 SNHLY, CDR2 FYNNEI. V was trimmed by 4 bases and J by 0 bases, leaving 22 bases between them. This CDR3 comprises 19 residues. The CDR3 coding sequence is TGTGCCAGCAGTGGCACACCCGGGACCTCCGTAAGCTCCTACAATGAGCAGTTCTTC. Translation gives CASSGTPGTSVSSYNEQFF.

This clonotype showed up many times. The V and J genes are TRBV3-1 and TRBJ2-3, with TRBD1 matching over 10 bases. J was trimmed by 1 base and V by 6 bases; bases with no gene match: 4. The CDR3 is made up of 15 amino acids. CDR1 and CDR2 from the germline V gene are LGHDT and YNNKEL (reference sequence). CDR3 region: CASSRQGAGTDTQYF. CDR3 coding DNA: TGTGCCAGCAGTCGACAGGGGGCGGGCACAGATACGCAGTATTTT.

This clonotype was recorded many times. This chain connects TRBV12-3 or TRBV12-4 to TRBJ2-1; D gene unclear. V gave up 6 bases and J gave up 7 bases, with 7 bases separating them. This CDR3 spans 11 amino acids. The CDR3 is CASSDFNEQFF. For the CDR3, the DNA is TGTGCCAGCAGCGACTTTAATGAGCAGTTCTTC.

This clonotype came up a few times. The V and J genes are TRBV7-2 and TRBJ1-4; D is unclear. The CDR3 covers 14 residues. Looked up from germline, CDR1 is SGHTA and CDR2 is FQGNSA. Trimming left V 1 base short and J 5 bases short, with 8 bases between. The CDR3 sequence: CASSLDVPNEKLFF. The CDR3 coding sequence is TGTGCCAGCAGCTTAGATGTTCCGAATGAAAAACTGTTTTTT.

This clonotype appeared many times. This sequence joins TRBV30 and TRBJ1-2; TRBD1 might be the D (6 bases). Trimming removed 5 bases from V and 5 bases from J, with 12 bases in between. Germline V lookup: CDR1 GTSNPN, CDR2 SVGIG (reference sequence). The CDR3 totals 12 residues. CDR3 DNA sequence: TGTGCCTGGGGAGACAGGTATTATGGCTACACCTTC. Translated, it gives CAWGDRYYGYTF.

This clonotype has a count of ten or more. The chain links TRBV6-1 to TRBJ2-1, with D uncertain. CDR1 is MNHNS and CDR2 is SASEGT in the germline V gene. This CDR3 spans 14 amino acids. Trimming left V 5 bases short and J 8 bases short, with 16 bases between. CDR3 residues: CASSYDVRPDEQFF. CDR3 in DNA: TGTGCCAGCAGTTACGATGTCCGCCCGGATGAGCAGTTCTTC.

This clonotype has a count of ten or more. The chain carries TRBV20-1 and TRBJ2-7, with D possibly TRBD1 on 6 matching bases. The CDR3 runs to 14 residues. Per germline, CDR1 DFQATT and CDR2 SNEGSKA (reference sequence). V lost 6 bases, J lost 3 bases, and 18 bases lay in between. CDR3 in amino acids: CSAGYRVPVYEQYF. The CDR3 DNA reads as TGCAGTGCAGGGTACAGGGTACCTGTCTACGAGCAGTACTTC.

This rearrangement joins TRBV7-6 to TRBJ2-7; possibly TRBD2 for D (6 bases). Trimming took 0 bases from V and 3 from J, leaving 15 bases between them. This CDR3 has 16 amino acids. CDR1 is SGHVS, CDR2 FNYEAQ, per germline. The CDR3, as DNA: TGTGCCAGCAGCTTAGCGGAAGGAGGGCCCCGCTACGAGCAGTACTTC. It is translated as CASSLAEGGPRYEQYF.